The T cell receptor beta chain described here comes from a study of T-cell memory formation after mild COVID-19 (dated by TCRdb to about 2021). For context, the study as a whole: TCR sequence clusters from the two donors were largely donor specific. Longitudinal TCRalpha and TCRbeta repertoire sequencing tracked T-cell clones expanding and contracting after mild COVID-19 in a couple of donors. The cohort comprised two young, previously healthy adult volunteers, one female and one male.

In the case of this clonotype: Its antigen remains undetermined. No much larger clonotype is one base removed from it; base qualities were not supplied.

The germline V and J ends show losses of 8 bases and 2 bases respectively, and no gene match explains 5 bases of the junction. Taken from cysteine to phenylalanine, the CDR3 has 15 residues. CDR3 DNA is the only sequence kept; it has 45 bases, read in frame from the first base. For CDR1 and CDR2, the germline V gene lists ENHRY and SYGVKD. Paper-wide results and their limitations: Whether the second-wave clones peaking on day 37 were SARS-CoV-2 specific was not confirmed. Balanced CD4/CD8 phenotypes were observed for clones contracting from day 15 to 85, whereas a bias towards CD4+ was observed for a second wave of clones expanding from day 15 to 37. Some responding clones were detected in pre-infection memory, suggesting pre-existing cross-reactive memory T cells joined the SARS-CoV-2 response. Contracting CD4+ clones were located mainly in the CM and EM memory subsets, whereas CD8+ clones were found to be enriched in EMRA. The study covered only a couple of mild cases, and larger cohorts including severe cases with pre-infection samples were considered necessary.

Ficoll-Paque density gradient centrifugation was the method used to isolate PBMCs. Data came from an Illumina NovaSeq 6000. cDNA libraries for TCRalpha and TCRbeta were prepared by 5'RACE using constant-segment primers, with sample barcodes and unique molecular identifiers added. RNA was extracted from every sample with Trizol reagent. The libraries were amplified in two PCR steps, and the second step added a second sample barcode and Illumina TruSeq adapters. Sequencing of libraries was performed on an Illumina NovaSeq with 2 x 150 bp paired-end reads. The authors' pipeline ran thus. The reads were demultiplexed and collapsed into UMI-guided consensus sequences using migec v1.2.7. Using mixcr v2.1.11, UMI consensuses were aligned to TRA and TRB V and J templates and then assembled into clonotypes. A clonotype was counted as expanded or contracted only if both edgeR and NoisET called the change significant, with noise models trained on biological replicates. For edgeR calls, the thresholds were a false discovery rate-adjusted p below 0.01 and a log2 fold-change of 1. As an exploratory analysis of dynamics, PCA with hierarchical clustering was applied to max-normalized trajectories of the 1000 most abundant clonotypes. Separately sequenced CD4+ and CD8+ repertoires were used to assign a CD4 or CD8 phenotype to each responding clone. The public reads were reprocessed in TCRdb via fastp at Q25 and MiXCR, keeping in-frame beta chains. Every entry covers one CDR3 protein and lists the most common genes and DNA from its rows. The V and J calls were not made by the authors but by TCRdb's processing. In this sample the table shows some 110,000 distinct CDR3 sequences, 9.5% to 15% of which occur a single time. Of the sample, more than 25% is held by the ten largest clones.

The receptor was derived from an adult woman who had mild COVID-19 (a few samples of this study predate the infection). The sample titles of this study are shuffled in the database, so cell type and time point are left out; the donor was told from shared clones. The sequencing sample was made of PBMCs or a T cell subset sorted from them (not recorded which). The rearranged chain carries TRBV10-3 and TRBJ2-5, and 13 junction bases match TRBD2. The DNA reads TGTGCCATCGGACGGACTAGCGGGGGTCAAGAGACCCAGTACTTC. Its translation is CAIGRTSGGQETQYF.